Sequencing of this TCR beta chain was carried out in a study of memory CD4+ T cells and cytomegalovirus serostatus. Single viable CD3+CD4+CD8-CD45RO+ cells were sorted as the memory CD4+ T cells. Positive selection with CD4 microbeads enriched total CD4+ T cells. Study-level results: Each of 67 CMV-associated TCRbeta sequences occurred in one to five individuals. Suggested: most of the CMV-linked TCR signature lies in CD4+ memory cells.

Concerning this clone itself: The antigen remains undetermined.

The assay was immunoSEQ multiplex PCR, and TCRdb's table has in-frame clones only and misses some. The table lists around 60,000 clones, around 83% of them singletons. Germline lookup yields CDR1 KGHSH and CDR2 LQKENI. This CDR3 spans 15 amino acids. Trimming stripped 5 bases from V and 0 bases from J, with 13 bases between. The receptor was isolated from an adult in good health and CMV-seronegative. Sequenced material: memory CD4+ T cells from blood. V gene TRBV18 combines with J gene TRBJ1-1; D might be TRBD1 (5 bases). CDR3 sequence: CASSSGVSMNTEAFF. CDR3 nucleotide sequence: TGTGCCAGCTCATCGGGGGTTTCAATGAACACTGAAGCTTTCTTT.